This is a list of T cell receptor beta chains from one sample in a study of T cell responses to AZD1222 COVID-19 vaccine. Assay used: immunoSEQ multiplex PCR; TCRdb lists only in-frame clones, some missing. The table records 60,000 to 75,000 clones, roughly 90% of them present only once. The sample in question was peripheral blood, obtained on day 0 of AZD1222 vaccination. The source is an adult in good health. Both conserved end residues are part of each CDR3. The order of the fields is CDR3 protein, CDR3 DNA, V gene, clone size, J gene, D gene. The D gene is left open where the match is weak. Size values are once, few and many counts, or a class for expanded clones, and some rows have none.

CASSTGTGGYTF TGCGCCAGCAGCACAGGGACTGGTGGCTACACCTTC TRBV10-1 - TRBJ1-2 -
CASSRTYPIGLTGELFF TGTGCCAGCAGCCGTACGTATCCCATTGGCTTGACCGGGGAGCTGTTTTTT TRBV3-1/TRBV3-2 - TRBJ2-2 -
CASSVAPSGGNSPLHF TGTGCCAGCAGCGTAGCTCCCTCAGGGGGTAATTCACCCCTCCACTTT TRBV9 - TRBJ1-6 TRBD1
CASGLVEWARADTEAFF TGTGCTAGTGGTTTGGTAGAATGGGCCAGGGCGGACACTGAAGCTTTCTTT TRBV12-5 once TRBJ1-1 -
CASSEGTELYGYTF TGCGCCAGCAGTGAGGGGACGGAGCTATATGGCTACACCTTC TRBV10-1 - TRBJ1-2 -
CASGIDSAEAFF TGTGCTAGTGGTATTGACAGCGCTGAAGCTTTCTTT TRBV12-5 - TRBJ1-1 -
CASSYLESTEAFF TGTGCCAGCAGTTACCTAGAGTCCACTGAAGCTTTCTTT TRBV6-5 - TRBJ1-1 -
CSASAAANYGYTF TGCAGTGCTAGTGCGGCCGCTAACTATGGCTACACCTTC TRBV20-1 - TRBJ1-2 -
CASSYRYTDTQYF TGTGCCAGCAGTTACCGTTATACAGATACGCAGTATTTT TRBV6-5 - TRBJ2-3 -
CASSLDQGVGAEAFF TGCGCCAGCAGCTTGGATCAGGGGGTAGGCGCTGAAGCTTTCTTT TRBV5-1 - TRBJ1-1 TRBD1
CASSLRDRAAQEQYF TGTGCCAGCAGCCTCCGGGACAGGGCCGCCCAGGAGCAGTACTTC TRBV6-2/TRBV6-3 - TRBJ2-7 TRBD1
CASSSETQYF TGTGCCAGCTCTTCGGAGACCCAGTACTTC TRBV12-3/TRBV12-4 - TRBJ2-5 -
CASSLVEKETQYF TGTGCCAGCAGCTTAGTTGAAAAAGAGACCCAGTACTTC TRBV11-2 - TRBJ2-5 -
CASSQRVRYEQYF TGTGCCAGCAGCCAACGGGTTCGCTACGAGCAGTACTTC TRBV14 - TRBJ2-7 -
CASSLVTVNQPQHF TGTGCCAGCAGCTTAGTGACGGTGAATCAGCCCCAGCATTTT TRBV7-2 - TRBJ1-5 -
CASSASLAGYGYTF TGCGCCAGCAGCGCGAGCCTCGCGGGATATGGCTACACCTTC TRBV5-1 once TRBJ1-2 -
CASSLGLAGGGDTQYF TGTGCCAGCAGCTTGGGCCTAGCGGGGGGTGGAGATACGCAGTATTTT TRBV7-9 - TRBJ2-3 TRBD2
CASSFAGRGGYTF TGTGCCAGCAGCTTCGCTGGAAGGGGTGGCTACACCTTC TRBV5-6 - TRBJ1-2 -
CASSLLGGETQYF TGTGCCAGCAGTTTGTTGGGGGGTGAGACCCAGTACTTC TRBV6-5 - TRBJ2-5 -
CAWSLAGGQGFF TGTGCCTGGAGTCTAGCGGGGGGGCAAGGGTTCTTC TRBV30 - TRBJ2-1 TRBD2
CASSRDWTYEQYF TGTGCCAGCAGCCGAGACTGGACCTACGAGCAGTACTTC TRBV7-8 - TRBJ2-7 -
CASSVNTEAFF TGTGCCAGCAGTGTTAATACTGAAGCTTTCTTT TRBV2 - TRBJ1-1 -
CASSLHQLSEKLFF TGTGCCAGCAGTTTACACCAACTGTCTGAAAAACTGTTTTTT TRBV27 - TRBJ1-4 -
CASSVTQGSEQYF TGTGCCAGCAGCGTGACACAGGGAAGCGAGCAGTACTTC TRBV9 - TRBJ2-7 -
CALGTGLVNTEAFF TGTGCCTTGGGTACAGGTCTGGTGAACACTGAAGCTTTCTTT TRBV30 - TRBJ1-1 -
CASSPRTGADEKLFF TGTGCCAGCTCACCCCGGACAGGGGCGGATGAAAAACTGTTTTTT TRBV18 - TRBJ1-4 TRBD1
CATSDPGQGSYEQFF TGTGCCACCAGTGATCCGGGACAGGGGTCCTATGAGCAGTTCTTC TRBV24-1 - TRBJ2-1 TRBD1